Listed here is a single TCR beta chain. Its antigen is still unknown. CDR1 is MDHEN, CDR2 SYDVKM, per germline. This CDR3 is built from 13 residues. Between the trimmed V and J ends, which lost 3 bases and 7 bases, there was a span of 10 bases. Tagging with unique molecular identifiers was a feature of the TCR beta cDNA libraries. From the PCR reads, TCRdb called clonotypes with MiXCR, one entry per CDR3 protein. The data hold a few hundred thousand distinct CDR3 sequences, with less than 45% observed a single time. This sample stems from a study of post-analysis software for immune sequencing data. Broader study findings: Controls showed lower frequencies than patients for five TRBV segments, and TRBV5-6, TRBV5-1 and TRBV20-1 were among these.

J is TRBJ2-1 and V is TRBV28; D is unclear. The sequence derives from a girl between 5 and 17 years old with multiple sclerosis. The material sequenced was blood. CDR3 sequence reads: CASSLPMGNEQFF. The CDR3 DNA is TGTGCCAGCAGTTTGCCCATGGGGAATGAGCAGTTCTTC.